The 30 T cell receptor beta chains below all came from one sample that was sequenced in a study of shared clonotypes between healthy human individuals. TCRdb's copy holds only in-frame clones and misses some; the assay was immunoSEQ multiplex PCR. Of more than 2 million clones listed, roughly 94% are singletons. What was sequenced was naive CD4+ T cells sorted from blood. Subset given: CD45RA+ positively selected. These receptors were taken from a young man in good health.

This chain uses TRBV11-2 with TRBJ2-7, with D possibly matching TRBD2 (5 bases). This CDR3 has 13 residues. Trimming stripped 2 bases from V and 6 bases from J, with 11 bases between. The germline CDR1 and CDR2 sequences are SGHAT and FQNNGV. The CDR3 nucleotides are TGTGCCAGCAGCTTATATCGGGGATCCGAGCAGTACTTC. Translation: CASSLYRGSEQYF. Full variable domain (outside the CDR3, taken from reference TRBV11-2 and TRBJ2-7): EAGVAQSPRYKIIEKRQSVAFWCNPISGHATLYWYQQILGQGPKLLIQFQNNGVVDDSQLPKDRFSAERLKGVDSTLKIQPAKLEDSAVYLCASSLYRGSEQYFGPGTRLTVT.

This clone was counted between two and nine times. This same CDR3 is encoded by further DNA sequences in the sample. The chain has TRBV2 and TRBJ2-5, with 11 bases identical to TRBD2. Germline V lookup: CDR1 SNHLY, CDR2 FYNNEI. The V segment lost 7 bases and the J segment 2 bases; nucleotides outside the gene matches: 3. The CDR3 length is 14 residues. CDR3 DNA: TGTGCCAGCAAGCTAGCGGGGGGACAAGAGACCCAGTACTTC. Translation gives CASKLAGGQETQYF.

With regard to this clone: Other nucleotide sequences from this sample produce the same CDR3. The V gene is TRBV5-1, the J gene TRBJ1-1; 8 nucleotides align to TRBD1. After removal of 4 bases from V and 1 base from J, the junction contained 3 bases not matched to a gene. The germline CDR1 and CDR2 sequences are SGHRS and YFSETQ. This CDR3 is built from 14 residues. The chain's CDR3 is CASSGGTGNTEAFF. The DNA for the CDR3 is TGCGCCAGCAGCGGCGGGACAGGGAACACTGAAGCTTTCTTT. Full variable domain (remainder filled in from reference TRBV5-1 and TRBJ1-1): KAGVTQTPRYLIKTRGQQVTLSCSPISGHRSVSWYQQTPGQGLQFLFEYFSETQRNKGNFPGRFSGRQFSNSRSEMNVSTLELGDSALYLCASSGGTGNTEAFFGQGTRLTVV.

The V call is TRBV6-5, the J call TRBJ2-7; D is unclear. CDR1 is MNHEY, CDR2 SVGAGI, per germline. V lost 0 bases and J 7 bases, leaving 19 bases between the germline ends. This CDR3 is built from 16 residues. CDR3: CASSYSVGRSPVEQYF. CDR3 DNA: TGTGCCAGCAGTTACTCGGTAGGGCGGTCACCTGTGGAGCAGTACTTC.

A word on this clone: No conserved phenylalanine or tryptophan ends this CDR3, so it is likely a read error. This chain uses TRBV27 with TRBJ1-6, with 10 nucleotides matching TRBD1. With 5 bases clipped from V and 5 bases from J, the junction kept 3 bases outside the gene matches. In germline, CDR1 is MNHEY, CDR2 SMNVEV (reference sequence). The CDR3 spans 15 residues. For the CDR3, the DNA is TGTGCCAGCAGTCTCGGGACAGGGGATAATTCACCCCTCCACCTT. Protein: CASSLGTGDNSPLHL.

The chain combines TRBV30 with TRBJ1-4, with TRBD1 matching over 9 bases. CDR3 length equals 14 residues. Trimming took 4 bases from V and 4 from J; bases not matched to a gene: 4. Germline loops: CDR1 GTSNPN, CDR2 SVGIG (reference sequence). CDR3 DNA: TGTGCCTGGAACACAGGGGGCGATAATGAAAAACTGTTTTTT. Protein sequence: CAWNTGGDNEKLFF.

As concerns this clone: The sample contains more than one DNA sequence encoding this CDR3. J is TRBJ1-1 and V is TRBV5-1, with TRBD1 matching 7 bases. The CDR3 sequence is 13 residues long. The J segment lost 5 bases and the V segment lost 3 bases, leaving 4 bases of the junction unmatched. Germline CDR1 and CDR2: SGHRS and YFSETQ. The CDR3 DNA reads TGCGCCAGCAGCTGGACAGGAGGGACTGAAGCTTTCTTT. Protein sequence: CASSWTGGTEAFF.

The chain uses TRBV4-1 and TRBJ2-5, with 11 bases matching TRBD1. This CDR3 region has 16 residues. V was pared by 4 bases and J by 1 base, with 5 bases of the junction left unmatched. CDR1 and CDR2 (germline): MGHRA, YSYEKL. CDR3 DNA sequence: TGCGCCAGCAGCCGGACAGGGGGCGGACCCCAAGAGACCCAGTACTTC. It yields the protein CASSRTGGGPQETQYF.

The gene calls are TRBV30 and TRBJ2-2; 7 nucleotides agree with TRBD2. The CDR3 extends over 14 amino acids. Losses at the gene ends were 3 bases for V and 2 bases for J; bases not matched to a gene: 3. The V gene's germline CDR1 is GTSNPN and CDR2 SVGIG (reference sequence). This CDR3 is CAWRRGGNTGELFF. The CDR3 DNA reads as TGTGCCTGGAGACGCGGGGGAAACACCGGGGAGCTGTTTTTT.

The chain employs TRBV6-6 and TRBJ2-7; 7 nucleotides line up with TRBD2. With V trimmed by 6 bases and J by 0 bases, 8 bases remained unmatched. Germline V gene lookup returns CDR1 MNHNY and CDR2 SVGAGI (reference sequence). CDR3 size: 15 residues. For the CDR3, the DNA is TGTGCCAGCAGCACAACTAGCGCTAGCTCCTACGAGCAGTACTTC. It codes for CASSTTSASSYEQYF.

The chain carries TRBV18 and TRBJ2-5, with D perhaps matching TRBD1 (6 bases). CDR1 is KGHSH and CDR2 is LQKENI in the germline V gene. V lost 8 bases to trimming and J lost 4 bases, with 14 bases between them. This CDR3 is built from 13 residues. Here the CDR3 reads CASTKRGSETQYF. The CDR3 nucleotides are TGTGCCAGCACAAAGAGGGGGTCAGAGACCCAGTACTTC.

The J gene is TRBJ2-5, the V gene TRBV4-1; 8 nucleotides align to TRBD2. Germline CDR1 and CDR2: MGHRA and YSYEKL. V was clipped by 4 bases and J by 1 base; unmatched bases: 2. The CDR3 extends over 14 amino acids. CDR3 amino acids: CASSRSGSQETQYF. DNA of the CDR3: TGCGCCAGCAGCCGAAGCGGGAGCCAAGAGACCCAGTACTTC.

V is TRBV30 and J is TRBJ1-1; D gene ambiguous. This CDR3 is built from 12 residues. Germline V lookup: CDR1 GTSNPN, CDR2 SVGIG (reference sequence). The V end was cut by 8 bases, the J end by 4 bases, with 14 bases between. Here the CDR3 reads CAVSAWGTEAFF. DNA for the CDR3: TGTGCCGTCTCAGCGTGGGGCACTGAAGCTTTCTTT.

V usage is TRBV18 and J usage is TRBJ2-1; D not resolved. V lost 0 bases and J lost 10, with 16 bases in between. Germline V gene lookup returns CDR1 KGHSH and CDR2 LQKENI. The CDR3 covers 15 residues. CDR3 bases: TGTGCCAGCTCACCACCGCAGGACGCCAGCCGAGAGCAGTTCTTC. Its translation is CASSPPQDASREQFF.

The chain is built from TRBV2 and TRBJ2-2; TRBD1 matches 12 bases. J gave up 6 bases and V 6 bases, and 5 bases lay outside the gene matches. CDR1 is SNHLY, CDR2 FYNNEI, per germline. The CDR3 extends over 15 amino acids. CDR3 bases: TGTGCCAGCAGGGCCGGGACAGGGGGCTCCGGGGAGCTGTTTTTT. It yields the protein CASRAGTGGSGELFF.

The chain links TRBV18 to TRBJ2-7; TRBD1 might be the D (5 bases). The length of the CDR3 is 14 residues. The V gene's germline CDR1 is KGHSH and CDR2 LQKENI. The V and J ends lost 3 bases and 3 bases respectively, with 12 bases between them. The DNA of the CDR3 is TGTGCCAGCTCACCGAACAGGATAAACTACGAGCAGTACTTC. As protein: CASSPNRINYEQYF.

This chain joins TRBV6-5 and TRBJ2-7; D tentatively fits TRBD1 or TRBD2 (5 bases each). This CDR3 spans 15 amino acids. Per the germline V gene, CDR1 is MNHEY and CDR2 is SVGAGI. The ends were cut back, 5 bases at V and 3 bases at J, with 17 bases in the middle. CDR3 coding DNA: TGTGCCAGCAGTCACCCCCGGGACGGATACTACGAGCAGTACTTC. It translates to CASSHPRDGYYEQYF.

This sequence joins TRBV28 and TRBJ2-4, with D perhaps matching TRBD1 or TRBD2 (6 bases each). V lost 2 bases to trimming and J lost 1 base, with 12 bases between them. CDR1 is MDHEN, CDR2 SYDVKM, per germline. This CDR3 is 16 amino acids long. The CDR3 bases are TGTGCCAGCAGTTTAGAAGGGGGGCTGGCCAAAAACATTCAGTACTTC. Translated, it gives CASSLEGGLAKNIQYF.

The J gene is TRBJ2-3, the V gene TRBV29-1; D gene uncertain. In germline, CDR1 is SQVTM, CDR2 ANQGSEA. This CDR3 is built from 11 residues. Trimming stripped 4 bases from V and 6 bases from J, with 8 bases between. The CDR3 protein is CSVGVLDTQYF. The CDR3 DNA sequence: TGCAGCGTTGGGGTCTTGGATACGCAGTATTTT.

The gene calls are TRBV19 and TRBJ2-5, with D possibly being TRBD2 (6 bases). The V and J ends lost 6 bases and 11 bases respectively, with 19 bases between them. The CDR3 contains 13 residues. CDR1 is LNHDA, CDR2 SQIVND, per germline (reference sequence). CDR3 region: CASSGQLGGRQYF. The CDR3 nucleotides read TGTGCCAGTAGCGGCCAATTAGGAGGGAGGCAGTACTTC.

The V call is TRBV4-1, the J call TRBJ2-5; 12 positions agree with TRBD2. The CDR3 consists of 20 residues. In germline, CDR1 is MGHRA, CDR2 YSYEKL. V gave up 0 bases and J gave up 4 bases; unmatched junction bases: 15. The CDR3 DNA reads TGCGCCAGCAGCCAAGATCCCCCTCAGACTAGCGGGAGTTTAGGAGAGACCCAGTACTTC. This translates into CASSQDPPQTSGSLGETQYF.

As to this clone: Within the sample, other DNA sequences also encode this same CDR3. The CDR3 loop reads CASSLGSGLNTEAFF. Written as DNA, the CDR3 is TGCGCCAGCAGCTTGGGGTCCGGTCTGAACACTGAAGCTTTCTTT. The J gene is TRBJ1-1, the V gene TRBV5-1, with no clear D. Germline V gene sequence: CDR1 SGHRS, CDR2 YFSETQ. The V and J ends lost 0 bases and 0 bases respectively, with 9 bases between them. CDR3 length equals 15 residues.

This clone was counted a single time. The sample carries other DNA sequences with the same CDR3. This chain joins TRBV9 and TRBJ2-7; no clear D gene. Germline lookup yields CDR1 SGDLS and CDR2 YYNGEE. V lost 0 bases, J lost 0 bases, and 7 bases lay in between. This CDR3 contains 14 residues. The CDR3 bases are TGTGCCAGCAGCGTAGGAACGGTCTCCTACGAGCAGTACTTC. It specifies CASSVGTVSYEQYF.

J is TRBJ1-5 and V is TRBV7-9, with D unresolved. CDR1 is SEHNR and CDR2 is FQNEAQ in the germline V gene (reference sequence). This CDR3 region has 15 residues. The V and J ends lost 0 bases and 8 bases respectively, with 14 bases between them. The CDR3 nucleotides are TGTGCCAGCAGCTTAGCGCTTTTGCCCGAGGAGCCCCAGCATTTT. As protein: CASSLALLPEEPQHF. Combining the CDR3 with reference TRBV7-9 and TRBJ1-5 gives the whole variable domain DTGVSQNPRHKITKRGQNVTFRCDPISEHNRLYWYRQTLGQGPEFLTYFQNEAQLEKSRLLSDRFSAERPKGSFSTLEIQRTEQGDSAMYLCASSLALLPEEPQHFGDGTRLSIL.

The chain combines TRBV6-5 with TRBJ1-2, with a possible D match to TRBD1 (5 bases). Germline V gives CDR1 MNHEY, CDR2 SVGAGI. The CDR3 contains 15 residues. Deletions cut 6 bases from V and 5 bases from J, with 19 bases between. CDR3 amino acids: CASSRSGEKGYGYTF. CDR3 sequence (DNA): TGTGCCAGCAGCCGAAGTGGAGAAAAGGGGTATGGCTACACCTTC.

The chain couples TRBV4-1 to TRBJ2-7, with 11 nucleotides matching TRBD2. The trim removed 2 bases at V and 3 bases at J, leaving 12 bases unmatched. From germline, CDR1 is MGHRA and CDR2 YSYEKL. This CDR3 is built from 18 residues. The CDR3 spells CASSQHLAGTSGLYEQYF. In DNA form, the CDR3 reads TGCGCCAGCAGCCAACACCTAGCCGGGACTAGCGGCCTCTACGAGCAGTACTTC.

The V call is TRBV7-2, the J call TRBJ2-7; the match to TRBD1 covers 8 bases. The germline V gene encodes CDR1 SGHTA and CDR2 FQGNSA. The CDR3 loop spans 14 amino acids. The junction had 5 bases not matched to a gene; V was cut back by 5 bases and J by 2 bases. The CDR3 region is CASSTGTGPYEQYF. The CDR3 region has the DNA TGTGCCAGCAGCACAGGGACAGGCCCCTACGAGCAGTACTTC.

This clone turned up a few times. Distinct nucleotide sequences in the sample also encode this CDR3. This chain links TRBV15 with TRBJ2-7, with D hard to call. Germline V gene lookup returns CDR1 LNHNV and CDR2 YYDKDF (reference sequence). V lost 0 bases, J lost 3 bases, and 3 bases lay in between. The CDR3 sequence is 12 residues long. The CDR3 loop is CATSRDRYEQYF. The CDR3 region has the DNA TGTGCCACCAGCAGAGATCGCTACGAGCAGTACTTC.

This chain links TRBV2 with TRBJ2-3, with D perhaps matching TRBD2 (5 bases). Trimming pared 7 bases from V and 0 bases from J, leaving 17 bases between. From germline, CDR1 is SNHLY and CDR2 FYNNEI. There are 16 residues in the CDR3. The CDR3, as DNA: TGTGCCAGCAAGTCTTTAGCGTTTACTAGCACAGATACGCAGTATTTT. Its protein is CASKSLAFTSTDTQYF. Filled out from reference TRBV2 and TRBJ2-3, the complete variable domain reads EPEVTQTPSHQVTQMGQEVILRCVPISNHLYFYWYRQILGQKVEFLVSFYNNEISEKSEIFDDQFSVERPDGSNFTLKIRSTKLEDSAMYFCASKSLAFTSTDTQYFGPGTRLTVL.

The CDR3 reads CASRGQGIGEQYF. The CDR3 DNA reads as TGTGCCAGCCGAGGACAGGGAATAGGCGAGCAGTACTTC. The chain links TRBV2 to TRBJ2-7, with 8 bases that match TRBD1. With V trimmed by 8 bases and J by 6 bases, 9 bases remained unmatched. CDR1 is SNHLY, CDR2 FYNNEI, per germline. The CDR3 contains 13 residues. The variable domain in full, completed from reference TRBV2 and TRBJ2-7, reads EPEVTQTPSHQVTQMGQEVILRCVPISNHLYFYWYRQILGQKVEFLVSFYNNEISEKSEIFDDQFSVERPDGSNFTLKIRSTKLEDSAMYFCASRGQGIGEQYFGPGTRLTVT.